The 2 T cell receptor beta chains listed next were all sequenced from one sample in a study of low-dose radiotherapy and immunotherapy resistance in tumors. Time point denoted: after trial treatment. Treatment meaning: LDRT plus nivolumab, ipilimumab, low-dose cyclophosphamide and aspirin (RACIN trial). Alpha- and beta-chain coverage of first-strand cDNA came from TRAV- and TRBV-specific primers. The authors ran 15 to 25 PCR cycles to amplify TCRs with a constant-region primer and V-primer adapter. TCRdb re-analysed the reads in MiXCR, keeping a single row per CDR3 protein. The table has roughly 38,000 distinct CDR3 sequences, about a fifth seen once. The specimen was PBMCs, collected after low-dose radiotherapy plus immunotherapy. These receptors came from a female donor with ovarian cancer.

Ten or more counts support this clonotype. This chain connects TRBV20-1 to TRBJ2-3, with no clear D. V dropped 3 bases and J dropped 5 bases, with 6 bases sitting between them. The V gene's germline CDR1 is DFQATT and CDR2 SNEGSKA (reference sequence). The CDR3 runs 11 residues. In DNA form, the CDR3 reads TGCAGTGCTAGCGACGGAGATACGCAGTATTTT. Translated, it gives CSASDGDTQYF.

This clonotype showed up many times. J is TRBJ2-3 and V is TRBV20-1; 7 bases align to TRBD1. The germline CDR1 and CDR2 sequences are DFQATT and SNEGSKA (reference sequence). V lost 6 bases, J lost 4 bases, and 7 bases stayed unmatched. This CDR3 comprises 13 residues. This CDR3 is CSARGFVADTQYF. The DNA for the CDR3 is TGCAGTGCCAGGGGGTTCGTTGCAGATACGCAGTATTTT.